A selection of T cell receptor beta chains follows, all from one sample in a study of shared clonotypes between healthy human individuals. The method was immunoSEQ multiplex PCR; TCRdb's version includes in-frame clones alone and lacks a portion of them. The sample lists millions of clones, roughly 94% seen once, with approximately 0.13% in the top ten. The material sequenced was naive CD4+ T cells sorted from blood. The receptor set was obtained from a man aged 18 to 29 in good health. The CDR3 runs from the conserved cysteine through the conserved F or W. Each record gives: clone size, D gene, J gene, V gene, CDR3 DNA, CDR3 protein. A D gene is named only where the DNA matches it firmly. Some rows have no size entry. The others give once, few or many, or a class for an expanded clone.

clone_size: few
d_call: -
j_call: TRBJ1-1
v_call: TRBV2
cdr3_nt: TGTGCCAGCAGACGGGACTCGAACACTGAAGCTTTCTTT
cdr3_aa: CASRRDSNTEAFF

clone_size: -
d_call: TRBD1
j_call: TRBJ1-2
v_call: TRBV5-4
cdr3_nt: TGTGCCAGCAGCCACCGGGACAGGGTTGATGGCTACACCTTC
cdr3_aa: CASSHRDRVDGYTF

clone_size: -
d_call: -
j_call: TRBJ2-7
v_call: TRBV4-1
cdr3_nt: TGCGCCAGCAGCCAAGTTCTGGGGGAAGCTAAGCAGTACTTC
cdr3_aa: CASSQVLGEAKQYF

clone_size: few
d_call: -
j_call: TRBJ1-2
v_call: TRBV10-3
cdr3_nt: TGTGCCATCAGTGAGGGACAGAACTATGGCTACACCTTC
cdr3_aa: CAISEGQNYGYTF

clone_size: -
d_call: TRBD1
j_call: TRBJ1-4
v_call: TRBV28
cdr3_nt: TGTGCCAGCATAACAGGGGACCGTGAGGCTAATGAAAAACTGTTTTTT
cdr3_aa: CASITGDREANEKLFF

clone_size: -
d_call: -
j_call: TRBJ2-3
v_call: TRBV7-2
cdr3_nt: TGTGCCAGCAGCTGGGACCATACGCAGTATTTT
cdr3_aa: CASSWDHTQYF

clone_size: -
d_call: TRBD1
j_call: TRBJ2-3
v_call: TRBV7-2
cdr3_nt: TGTGCCAGCAGCCTCAGGGGGCTCGGCACAGATACGCAGTATTTT
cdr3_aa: CASSLRGLGTDTQYF

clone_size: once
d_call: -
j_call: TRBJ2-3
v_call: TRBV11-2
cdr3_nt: TGTGCCAGCAACCGACGTACGCAGTATTTT
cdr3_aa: CASNRRTQYF

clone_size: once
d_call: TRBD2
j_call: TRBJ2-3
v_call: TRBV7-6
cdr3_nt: TGTGCCAGCAGCTTAGGATTCGGACTAGCGGGAGCGGAGACAGATACGCAGTATTTT
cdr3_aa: CASSLGFGLAGAETDTQYF

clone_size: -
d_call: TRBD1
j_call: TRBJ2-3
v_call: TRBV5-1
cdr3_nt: TGCGCCAGCAGCCTTGAGGACAGGGCTACAGATACGCAGTATTTT
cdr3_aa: CASSLEDRATDTQYF

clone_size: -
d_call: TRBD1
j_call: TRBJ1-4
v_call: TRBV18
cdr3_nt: TGTGCCAGCTCAGACAGGGGGCCCGCAACTAATGAAAAACTGTTTTTT
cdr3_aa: CASSDRGPATNEKLFF

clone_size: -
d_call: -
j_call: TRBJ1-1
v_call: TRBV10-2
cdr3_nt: TGCGCCAGCAATGAGTGGGGGCAGGACACTGAAGCTTTCTTT
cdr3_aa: CASNEWGQDTEAFF

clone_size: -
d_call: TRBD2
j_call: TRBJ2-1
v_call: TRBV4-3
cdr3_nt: TGCGCCAGCAGCCAACTAAGCGCCGGGACTATTAACAATGAGCAGTTCTTC
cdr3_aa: CASSQLSAGTINNEQFF

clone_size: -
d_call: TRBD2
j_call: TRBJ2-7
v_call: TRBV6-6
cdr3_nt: TGTGCCAGCAGAAGACTAGCGGATCTTTACGAGCAGTACTTC
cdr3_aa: CASRRLADLYEQYF

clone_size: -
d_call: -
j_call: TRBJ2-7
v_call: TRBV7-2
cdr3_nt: TGTGCCAGCAGCCGACCAGGACTCCCCCCCTACGAGCAGTACTTC
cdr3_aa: CASSRPGLPPYEQYF

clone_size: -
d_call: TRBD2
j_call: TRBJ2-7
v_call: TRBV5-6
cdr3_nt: TGTGCCAGCAGCTTGTTAGCAGCGGGACTTCCCTACGAGCAGTACTTC
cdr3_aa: CASSLLAAGLPYEQYF

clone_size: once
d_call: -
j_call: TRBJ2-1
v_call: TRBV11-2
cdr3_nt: TGTGCCAGCAGCTTAGAGGGGGGCCCCTTGGGGAATGAGCAGTTCTTC
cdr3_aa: CASSLEGGPLGNEQFF

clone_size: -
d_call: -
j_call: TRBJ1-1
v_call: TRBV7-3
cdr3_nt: TGTGCCAGCAGCTTTGGTGCATTGAACACTGAAGCTTTCTTT
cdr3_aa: CASSFGALNTEAFF

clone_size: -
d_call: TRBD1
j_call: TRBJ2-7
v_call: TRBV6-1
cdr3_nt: TGTGCCAGCGTTTGGGGACAGCTGACCTACGAGCAGTACTTC
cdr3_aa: CASVWGQLTYEQYF

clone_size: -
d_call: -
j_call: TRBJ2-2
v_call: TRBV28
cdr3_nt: TGTGCCAGCAGCCCCGTGATAATTTCCGGGGAGCTGTTTTTT
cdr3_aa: CASSPVIISGELFF

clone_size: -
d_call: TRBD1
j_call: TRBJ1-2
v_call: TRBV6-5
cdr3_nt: TGTGCCAGCAGTTTCCGTGCGGACAGGGACTATGGCTACACCTTC
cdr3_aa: CASSFRADRDYGYTF

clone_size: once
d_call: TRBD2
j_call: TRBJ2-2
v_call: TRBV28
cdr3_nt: TGTGCCAGCAGTTTACTAGCGGGCACCGGGGAGCTGTTTTTT
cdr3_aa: CASSLLAGTGELFF

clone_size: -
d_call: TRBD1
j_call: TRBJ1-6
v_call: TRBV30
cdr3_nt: TGTGCCTGGGATGGACAGGGGGGTTCACCCCTCCACTTT
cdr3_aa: CAWDGQGGSPLHF

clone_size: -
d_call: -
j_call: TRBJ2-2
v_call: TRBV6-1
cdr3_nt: TGTGCCAGCAGAAATTGGGCAGGGGCCGGGGAGCTGTTTTTT
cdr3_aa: CASRNWAGAGELFF

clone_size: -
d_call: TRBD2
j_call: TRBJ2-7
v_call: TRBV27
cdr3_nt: TGTGCCAGCCAGATAACTAGCGGGAGGAGTACCGCCTACGAGCAGTACTTC
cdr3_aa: CASQITSGRSTAYEQYF

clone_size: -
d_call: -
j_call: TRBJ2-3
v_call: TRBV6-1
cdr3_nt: TGTGCCAGCAGTGTACTAAGCACAGATACGCAGTATTTT
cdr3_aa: CASSVLSTDTQYF

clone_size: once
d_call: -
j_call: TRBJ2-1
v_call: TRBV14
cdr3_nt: TGTGCCAGCAGCCAAGATCCGAGTGGCGGGGCTAAGCAGTTCTTC
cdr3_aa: CASSQDPSGGAKQFF

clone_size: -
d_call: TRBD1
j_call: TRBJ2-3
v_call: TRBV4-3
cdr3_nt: TGCGCCAGCAGCCAACGGGGACAGGGGACAGATACGCAGTATTTT
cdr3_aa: CASSQRGQGTDTQYF

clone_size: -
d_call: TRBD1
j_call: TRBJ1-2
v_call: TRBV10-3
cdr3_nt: TGTGCCATCAGTGAGTCGGGACAGGTTGCTTATGGCTACACCTTC
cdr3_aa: CAISESGQVAYGYTF